Listed below are T cell receptor beta chains from one sample, sequenced in a study of sequential checkpoint blockade in melanoma. Produced via immunoSEQ multiplex PCR; TCRdb's table is partial and in-frame only. The data show 20,000 to 25,000 clones, around 80% seen once. This specimen was CD8+ T cells sorted from blood (inferred from file names), taken from a patient given nivolumab and ipilimumab in sequence. These receptors all stem from a human donor with melanoma. CDR3s include the opening cysteine and the closing phenylalanine or tryptophan. Each record gives: J gene, D gene, V gene, clone size, CDR3 DNA, CDR3 protein. A D gene is named only where the DNA matches it firmly. The size entry is marked missing in some rows and otherwise reads once, few, many or a size class.

TRBJ1-2 | TRBD1 | TRBV6-4 | few | TGTGCCAGCAGTGACCTCGGGACAGGGGATGCCTATGGCTACACCTTC | CASSDLGTGDAYGYTF
TRBJ2-1 | - | TRBV5-1 | - | TGCGCCAGCAGCTTGGCCGGTCGGGGGAAAGGCTACAATGAGCAGTTCTTC | CASSLAGRGKGYNEQFF
TRBJ2-7 | TRBD1 | TRBV7-9 | once | TGTGCCAGCCGACCACCGGGACAGGGACCCTACGAGCAGTACTTC | CASRPPGQGPYEQYF
TRBJ2-1 | - | TRBV5-1 | - | TGCGCCAGCAGCTCGACTATCTTCGGTCTTGGGCAGTTCTTC | CASSSTIFGLGQFF
TRBJ1-1 | - | TRBV7-9 | - | TGTGCCAGCAGCTTCGGAGACACTGAAGCTTTCTTT | CASSFGDTEAFF
TRBJ2-3 | TRBD2 | TRBV28 | - | TGTGCCAGCAGACGACTAGCCCGGAGCACAGATACGCAGTATTTT | CASRRLARSTDTQYF
TRBJ2-1 | TRBD1 | TRBV19 | medium-sized | TGTGCCAGTAGTATAGTGGGGACAGGGGGCAATGAGCAGTTCTTC | CASSIVGTGGNEQFF
TRBJ1-5 | - | TRBV5-6 | - | TGTGCCAGCAGCTTGGGTGCGGGGGCTCTGAATCAGCCCCAGCATTTT | CASSLGAGALNQPQHF
TRBJ1-2 | - | TRBV11-2 | - | TGTGCCAGCAGCCAAGTCAACAACCCGGGGGATGGCTACACCTTC | CASSQVNNPGDGYTF
TRBJ2-5 | TRBD2 | TRBV12-5 | few | TGTGCTAGTGGAATCCCTAGCGGACAAGAGACCCAGTACTTC | CASGIPSGQETQYF
TRBJ2-7 | TRBD1 | TRBV13 | once | TGTGCCAGCAGCTTAGACGGACAGGGGGCAGGCTCCTACGAGCAGTACTTC | CASSLDGQGAGSYEQYF
TRBJ2-2 | - | TRBV9 | - | TGTGCCAGCAGCGCCCCCGTACACAGTCTCGCGAACACCGGGGAGCTGTTTTTT | CASSAPVHSLANTGELFF
TRBJ2-1 | TRBD2 | TRBV5-1 | - | TGCGCCAGCAGCCCCCTGCCTAGCGGGAGCCCGAATGAGCAGTTCTTC | CASSPLPSGSPNEQFF
TRBJ2-7 | - | TRBV30 | once | TGTGCCTGGAGTGTAAGACTTCCCTTCTTTCGCGAGCAGTACTTC | CAWSVRLPFFREQYF
TRBJ1-1 | TRBD1 | TRBV28 | - | TGTGCCAGCAGTTTATCACCGGGACAGGGGCCGTATGAAGCTTTCTTT | CASSLSPGQGPYEAFF
TRBJ2-7 | TRBD1 | TRBV30 | - | TGTGCCTGGACCCAGGACAGGGGGCTAAAGTACGAGCAGTACTTC | CAWTQDRGLKYEQYF
TRBJ2-7 | TRBD2 | TRBV27 | - | TGTGCCAGCAGTTCCCAGCGGGACCTAGGGGAGCAGTACTTC | CASSSQRDLGEQYF
TRBJ2-3 | - | TRBV18 | - | TGTGCCAGCTCACCAATGGGAGCTAGCACAGATACGCAGTATTTT | CASSPMGASTDTQYF
TRBJ2-7 | TRBD1 | TRBV7-9 | - | TGTGCCAGCAGCTTACCCGACAGGGAGAGTTCCTACGAGCAGTACTTC | CASSLPDRESSYEQYF
TRBJ1-5 | TRBD1 | TRBV27 | few | TGTGCCAGCAGTTTCCGACAGGGGGGGGGTCAGCCCCAGCATTTT | CASSFRQGGGQPQHF
TRBJ1-1 | - | TRBV4-3 | - | TGCGCCTTCGGGGAGGGGGTAGGCACTGAAGCTTTCTTT | CAFGEGVGTEAFF
TRBJ2-5 | TRBD2 | TRBV13 | - | TGTGCCAGCAGCGCAACGACTAGCGGGAAAGAGACCCAGTACTTC | CASSATTSGKETQYF
TRBJ1-4 | TRBD1 | TRBV6-5 | - | TGTGCCAGCAGCCCGACAGGGGGAAATGAAAAACTGTTTTTT | CASSPTGGNEKLFF
TRBJ2-1 | - | TRBV5-6 | - | TGTGCCAGCAGCTCCGACGGGTCTTCCTACAATGAGCAGTTCTTC | CASSSDGSSYNEQFF
TRBJ2-7 | - | TRBV19 | - | TGTGCCAGTAGTGACAGAGGGGGCTCCTACGAGCAGTACTTC | CASSDRGGSYEQYF
TRBJ2-1 | TRBD2 | TRBV30 | few | TGTGCCTGGAGTCCCGGGGGGGGAGGGTGGAGCTCCTACAATGAGCAGTTCTTC | CAWSPGGGGWSSYNEQFF
TRBJ2-7 | TRBD2 | TRBV6-1 | - | TGTGCCAGCAGTGAAGCATACGGGGGGGCCTACGAGCAGTACTTC | CASSEAYGGAYEQYF
TRBJ1-2 | - | TRBV7-9 | - | TGTGCCAGCAACACTCTGGACGGACAGTTTTACGGCTACACCTTC | CASNTLDGQFYGYTF
TRBJ2-7 | TRBD1 | TRBV10-3 | once | TGTGCCATCACCCAGGGACAGGGGCCCTCCTACGAGCAGTACTTC | CAITQGQGPSYEQYF
TRBJ1-3 | TRBD1 | TRBV9 | - | TGTGCCAGCAGCACCCGGGACAGGGGCTCTCAGGGGCACTCTGGAAACACCATATATTTT | CASSTRDRGSQGHSGNTIYF
TRBJ2-7 | TRBD1 | TRBV10-3 | - | TGTGCCATCAAAACAGGGGGAACCCACGAGCAGTACTTC | CAIKTGGTHEQYF
TRBJ1-4 | - | TRBV5-1 | - | TGCGCCAGCAGCCCGTGGGCAGGGGCTAATGAAAAACTGTTTTTT | CASSPWAGANEKLFF
TRBJ2-7 | - | TRBV10-1 | - | TGCGCCAGCTCTCCTCGAAAGGACACCTACTCCTACGAGCAGTACTTC | CASSPRKDTYSYEQYF
TRBJ1-2 | - | TRBV5-4 | - | TGTGCCAGCAGCTTGGGAGTAGGAGATATCAACGATGGCTACACCTTC | CASSLGVGDINDGYTF
TRBJ1-2 | - | TRBV4-1 | - | TGCGCCAGCAGCCCCGGGACACAAAACTATGGCTACACCTTC | CASSPGTQNYGYTF
TRBJ2-7 | - | TRBV5-6 | - | TGTGCCAGCAGCCCGGGGGACAGTAGCTACGAGCAGTACTTC | CASSPGDSSYEQYF
TRBJ1-3 | - | TRBV30 | - | TGTGCCTGGAGTGTCGGAGTCTCTGGAAACACCATATATTTT | CAWSVGVSGNTIYF
TRBJ2-1 | - | TRBV18 | - | TGTGCCAGCTCAGAATTCCCTAGGAATGAGCAGTTCTTC | CASSEFPRNEQFF
TRBJ2-7 | - | TRBV28 | - | TGTGCCAGCAGTTTCCGGTACGAGCAGTACTTC | CASSFRYEQYF
TRBJ1-2 | - | TRBV2 | - | TGTGCCAGCAGCCTCCAGGTTGGGGCAGGGGATCCCTATGGCTACACCTTC | CASSLQVGAGDPYGYTF
TRBJ1-4 | - | TRBV4-1 | - | TGCGCCAGCAGCCTGAGAAGAGGGGGTGTCGCCCTGGTTGATGAAAAACTGTTTTTT | CASSLRRGGVALVDEKLFF
TRBJ2-1 | TRBD2 | TRBV5-1 | - | TGCGCCAGCAGCTTTCGACTAGCGGGAGGGTTAGATGAGCAGTTCTTC | CASSFRLAGGLDEQFF